This T cell receptor beta chain appears in the sequencing data of a study of cytomegalovirus exposure and HLA in healthy donors. Study summary: In a later analysis, the roughly 120 validation repertoires were reported to have used the same platform as the 600 to 700 first-cohort repertoires. The study, taken as a whole, reports: According to the study, 180 or so TCR beta chains were cytomegalovirus-associated. The dataset shows that most TCR sequences were rare, while some public TCRs occurred in many donors.

TCRdb keeps only in-frame clones here, not all; method: immunoSEQ multiplex PCR. The table includes 150,000 to 200,000 clones, 85% detected once. In regard to this clone: Its matching antigen is unknown.

The sequenced sample consisted of PBMCs. The sequence derives from a man younger than 30 in good health and CMV-seropositive.

The CDR3 protein is CASRPTGTAYEQYF. The CDR3 DNA is TGTGCCAGCAGACCTACCGGGACAGCTTACGAGCAGTACTTC. The V and J genes are TRBV28 and TRBJ2-7, with TRBD1 matching over 7 bases. Germline CDR1 MDHEN, CDR2 SYDVKM. The CDR3 has 14 residues. J gave up 4 bases and V 6 bases, and 9 bases lay outside the gene matches.